This T cell receptor (beta chain) came from a study of shared clonotypes between healthy human individuals. Repertoires were generated with immunoSEQ multiplex PCR, while TCRdb's copy carries only in-frame clones and drops some. The sample yields under 850,000 clones, roughly 72% seen once. The CDR3 loop spans 14 amino acids. V lost 5 bases, J lost 3 bases, and 14 bases lay in between. Germline CDR1 reads SGHVS; CDR2 reads FQNEAQ. Only one count was recorded for this clone. The source of this sequence is a woman under 40 in good health. The chain is built from TRBV7-8 and TRBJ2-7; maybe TRBD1 (6 bases). The specimen sequenced was memory CD4+ T cells sorted from blood. Subset described: CD45RA-negative fraction. In DNA form, the CDR3 reads TGTGCCAGCAGCCCGCTAGGGGGAAGCTACGAGCAGTACTTC. This codes for CASSPLGGSYEQYF.